One and the same sample provided the 30 T cell receptor beta chains below, sequenced in a study of blood T cells in healthy people across ages. The use of a sample-barcoded 5' primer and a J-beta primer mix characterized a second PCR of roughly 6 to 11 cycles. TCRdb reanalysed the 5' RACE reads using MiXCR and keeps one entry per CDR3 protein. The data hold approximately 1.5 million distinct CDR3 sequences, with around 36% observed a single time. The sample taken for sequencing was blood. These receptors came from a woman under 40 in good health.

Ten or more counts support this clonotype. This chain links TRBV29-1 with TRBJ2-1; TRBD1 or TRBD2 may be the D gene (5 bases each). CDR3 length: 12 residues. V lost 7 bases, J lost 3 bases, and 10 bases lay in between. From germline, CDR1 is SQVTM and CDR2 ANQGSEA. DNA of the CDR3: TGCAGCGCCGGGACCAACTACAATGAGCAGTTCTTC. This sequence encodes CSAGTNYNEQFF.

The sample holds a few counts of this clonotype. The chain links TRBV11-2 to TRBJ2-3; D call uncertain. CDR1 is SGHAT, CDR2 FQNNGV, per germline. CDR3 length: 15 residues. V was pared by 2 bases and J by 0 bases, with 9 bases between. The CDR3 loop is CASSLIGQSTDTQYF. DNA for the CDR3: TGTGCCAGCAGCTTAATCGGCCAGAGCACAGATACGCAGTATTTT. Using reference TRBV11-2 and TRBJ2-3 for the parts outside the CDR3, the full variable domain is EAGVAQSPRYKIIEKRQSVAFWCNPISGHATLYWYQQILGQGPKLLIQFQNNGVVDDSQLPKDRFSAERLKGVDSTLKIQPAKLEDSAVYLCASSLIGQSTDTQYFGPGTRLTVL.

This chain uses TRBV12-3 or TRBV12-4 with TRBJ1-5; TRBD1 is a possible D gene (5 bases). The CDR3 totals 15 residues. V dropped 3 bases and J dropped 1 base, with 10 bases sitting between them. CDR3 DNA sequence: TGTGCCAGCAGTTTTCAGGGCTTAAGCAATCAGCCCCAGCATTTT. This encodes CASSFQGLSNQPQHF.

This clonotype was detected a few times. The chain couples TRBV7-9 to TRBJ1-2; 7 bases are a match to TRBD1. The V and J ends lost 4 bases and 4 bases, in that order; junction bases with no gene match: 12. Germline V gene sequence: CDR1 SEHNR, CDR2 FQNEAQ (reference sequence). The CDR3 contains 16 residues. As DNA, the CDR3 is TGTGCCAGCAGCTCACCACATGGACAGGAAGCCTATGGCTACACCTTC. It codes for CASSSPHGQEAYGYTF.

This clonotype was seen only a few times. V is TRBV7-9 and J is TRBJ2-7; 8 nucleotides align to TRBD2. The germline V gene has CDR1 SEHNR and CDR2 FQNEAQ (reference sequence). The V segment lost 5 bases and the J segment 2 bases; nucleotides outside the gene matches: 5. The length of the CDR3 is 14 residues. CDR3 DNA: TGTGCCAGCAGCCAGCGGGAGCTGACCTACGAGCAGTACTTC. Translating it yields CASSQRELTYEQYF.

V gene TRBV7-3 combines with J gene TRBJ2-3; D might be TRBD2 (6 bases). Per the germline V gene, CDR1 is SGHTA and CDR2 is FQGTGA. With 3 bases removed from V and 6 bases from J, the gap between germline ends came to 13 bases. The CDR3 sequence is 14 residues long. The CDR3 reads CASSFPGVADTQYF. For the CDR3, the DNA is TGTGCCAGCAGCTTTCCGGGGGTAGCGGATACGCAGTATTTT.

This clonotype was counted only a few times. The gene calls are TRBV2 and TRBJ2-7, with a tentative D call TRBD1 (5 bases). Looked up from germline, CDR1 is SNHLY and CDR2 is FYNNEI. The V end was cut by 5 bases, the J end by 3 bases, with 14 bases between. The CDR3 loop spans 14 amino acids. The CDR3 spells CASSPGSRDYEQYF. The CDR3 nucleotides are TGTGCCAGCAGTCCAGGGTCCAGGGACTACGAGCAGTACTTC.

The chain uses TRBV9 and TRBJ2-1; D is perhaps TRBD1 (6 bases). Germline CDR1 SGDLS, CDR2 YYNGEE. This CDR3 is 14 amino acids long. V was shortened by 1 base and J by 6 bases, with 11 bases between the two germline ends. For the CDR3, the DNA is TGTGCCAGCAGCGTACCAGGGGAAGGCAATGAGCAGTTCTTC. As protein: CASSVPGEGNEQFF.

J is TRBJ2-3 and V is TRBV4-1; tentatively, D is TRBD2 (5 bases). Between the trimmed V and J ends, which lost 0 bases and 2 bases, there was a span of 12 bases. The CDR3 length is 16 residues. Germline values: CDR1 MGHRA, CDR2 YSYEKL. CDR3 sequence: CASSQDWTAFTDTQYF. The CDR3 nucleotides are TGCGCCAGCAGCCAAGATTGGACTGCCTTCACAGATACGCAGTATTTT.

This clonotype was detected only a few times. This rearrangement joins TRBV14 to TRBJ2-5; 7 bases match TRBD2. This CDR3 is built from 15 residues. V was pared by 4 bases and J by 3 bases, with 8 bases of the junction left unmatched. Germline values: CDR1 SGHDN, CDR2 FVKESK. The CDR3 sequence: CASSPAGRGEETQYF. For the CDR3, the DNA is TGTGCCAGCAGCCCAGCGGGGAGAGGGGAAGAGACCCAGTACTTC.

This clonotype was counted between two and nine times. The chain employs TRBV7-3 and TRBJ2-3, with TRBD2 matching 9 bases. Per the germline V gene, CDR1 is SGHTA and CDR2 is FQGTGA. Trimming removed 10 bases from V and 0 bases from J; junction bases left unmatched: 8. CDR3 size: 15 residues. The CDR3 sequence: CATSIAGVSTDTQYF. The CDR3 region has the DNA TGTGCCACTTCAATAGCGGGGGTGAGCACAGATACGCAGTATTTT.

In regard to this clonotype: A read error may produce the germline difference seen at one junction end. This chain joins TRBV6-1 and TRBJ1-4; D uncertain. Germline loops: CDR1 MNHNS, CDR2 SASEGT. The CDR3 contains 14 residues. The CDR3, as DNA: TGTGCCAGCAGTGCGTGGCAGTTCGGTGAAAGACTGTTTTTT. Its translation: CASSAWQFGERLFF.

As to this clonotype: Compared with germline, one end of the junction differs, possibly owing to a read error. The DNA of the CDR3 is TGCAGCGTTGAGTCGGACACCGCGAATGAAAGACTGTTTTTC. This codes for CSVESDTANERLFF. The rearrangement links TRBV29-1 to TRBJ1-4, with D maybe TRBD1 (5 bases). The CDR3 covers 14 residues. Per the germline V gene, CDR1 is SQVTM and CDR2 is ANQGSEA.

With respect to this clonotype: A much bigger clone sits one base away, suggesting this may be a read error. This rearrangement joins TRBV29-1 to TRBJ1-2, with 12 bases matching TRBD1. The CDR3 loop spans 15 amino acids. Germline lookup yields CDR1 SQVTM and CDR2 ANQGSEA. The V gene end was trimmed by 8 bases and the J gene end by 8 bases; junction bases not matched to a gene: 15. The CDR3 spells CSIKGDRGRSGGYTF. CDR3 bases: TGCAGCATTAAAGGGGACAGGGGGCGATCGGGAGGCTACACCTTC.

With respect to this clonotype: A much larger clonotype is one base distant, so this may be a read error. The chain couples TRBV20-1 to TRBJ2-1, with 8 bases fitting TRBD2. The CDR3 length is 15 residues. Per the germline V gene, CDR1 is DFQATT and CDR2 is SNEGSKA (reference sequence). CDR3 sequence reads: CSAPGIAGFYNGQFF. The DNA for the CDR3 is TGCAGTGCTCCCGGAATAGCGGGATTCTACAATGGGCAGTTCTTC.

This clonotype was seen more than once but under ten times. The chain couples TRBV9 to TRBJ2-6; 7 positions match TRBD1. The V gene's germline CDR1 is SGDLS and CDR2 YYNGEE. The J segment lost 18 bases and the V segment lost 0 bases, leaving 9 bases of the junction unmatched. The CDR3 sequence is 13 residues long. The CDR3 spells CASSVGRLDRKTF. CDR3 nucleotide sequence: TGTGCCAGCAGCGTAGGCCGTTTGGACAGGAAGACTTTC.

This sequence joins TRBV27 and TRBJ2-5; no clear D gene. This CDR3 contains 13 residues. Trimming cost V 0 bases and J 5 bases, with 7 bases left between them. CDR1 is MNHEY and CDR2 is SMNVEV in the germline V gene (reference sequence). The CDR3 DNA reads as TGTGCCAGCAGTTTATCCTATGAGGAGACCCAGTACTTC. This translates into CASSLSYEETQYF.

The chain carries TRBV29-1 and TRBJ2-5; 10 positions match TRBD2. V was pared by 6 bases and J by 1 base, with 2 bases of the junction left unmatched. Germline values: CDR1 SQVTM, CDR2 ANQGSEA. The CDR3 covers 13 residues. The CDR3 DNA is TGCAGCGTAGCGGGAGGGCCCCAAGAGACCCAGTACTTC. Residues: CSVAGGPQETQYF.

This clonotype was counted only a few times. The chain uses TRBV18 and TRBJ2-3; tentative D call: TRBD1 (5 bases). The CDR3 runs 16 residues. Looked up from germline, CDR1 is KGHSH and CDR2 is LQKENI. Trimming cost V 3 bases and J 3 bases, with 16 bases left between them. The CDR3 loop is CASSPVAQGITDTQYF. Here the CDR3 DNA reads TGTGCCAGCTCACCCGTCGCGCAGGGAATTACAGATACGCAGTATTTT.

The chain recombines TRBV20-1 with TRBJ2-5, with 8 positions matching TRBD2. Matching the DNA end better, TRBJ2-7 makes the J call doubtful. CDR3 size: 15 residues. CDR1 and CDR2 (germline): DFQATT, SNEGSKA (reference sequence). Here the CDR3 DNA reads TGCAGTGCTCCCAGCCCGGGAGGGCAGCCGCACGAGCAGTACTTC. Translation: CSAPSPGGQPHEQYF.

CDR3 in amino acids: CSATRKGQSIANYGYTF. CDR3 nucleotide sequence: TGCAGTGCTACGCGGAAGGGACAGTCAATCGCTAACTATGGCTACACCTTC. V and J are TRBV20-1 and TRBJ1-2; TRBD1 matches 7 bases. The CDR3 is 17 amino acids. The V and J ends lost 4 bases and 0 bases, in that order; junction bases with no gene match: 14. Looked up from germline, CDR1 is DFQATT and CDR2 is SNEGSKA (reference sequence).

This clonotype was found a few times. This chain joins TRBV29-1 and TRBJ2-6; D call uncertain. The V end was cut by 0 bases, the J end by 2 bases, with 5 bases between. The CDR3 sequence is 14 residues long. The germline V gene encodes CDR1 SQVTM and CDR2 ANQGSEA. CDR3 nucleotide sequence: TGCAGCGTTGAAGATCGACCTGGGGCCAACGTCCTGACTTTC. Protein: CSVEDRPGANVLTF.

The chain carries TRBV5-1 and TRBJ2-5, with D possibly being TRBD2 (5 bases). Looked up from germline, CDR1 is SGHRS and CDR2 is YFSETQ. V lost 4 bases, J lost 7 bases, and 14 bases lay in between. This CDR3 contains 13 residues. The CDR3 loop is CASSPGIGGTQYF. For the CDR3, the DNA is TGCGCCAGCAGCCCGGGGATAGGAGGGACCCAGTACTTC.

This clonotype was observed a few times. V is TRBV29-1 and J is TRBJ2-1; D gene unclear. Germline values: CDR1 SQVTM, CDR2 ANQGSEA. V lost 4 bases and J 0 bases, leaving 7 bases between the germline ends. This CDR3 has 13 amino acids. The CDR3 bases are TGCAGCGTTGCCGGTCGCTCCTACAATGAGCAGTTCTTC. It codes for CSVAGRSYNEQFF.

Ten or more counts support this clonotype. The chain is built from TRBV29-1 and TRBJ2-1; unclear D gene. The length of the CDR3 is 12 residues. Trimming left V 0 bases short and J 6 bases short, with 6 bases between. The germline gives CDR1 SQVTM, CDR2 ANQGSEA. CDR3 in amino acids: CSVEDLFNEQFF. For the CDR3, the DNA is TGCAGCGTTGAAGACCTGTTCAATGAGCAGTTCTTC.

The rearrangement joins TRBV4-1 to TRBJ2-7, with TRBD1 identical over 7 bases. Germline-derived CDR1 and CDR2 are MGHRA and YSYEKL. This CDR3 comprises 15 residues. V gave up 2 bases and J gave up 4 bases; unmatched junction bases: 8. DNA of the CDR3: TGCGCCAGCAGCCAATCCCTGACAGGGAAATACGAGCAGTACTTC. Its translation is CASSQSLTGKYEQYF.

The rearrangement uses TRBV6-1 and TRBJ2-7; 7 bases map to TRBD1. The germline gives CDR1 MNHNS, CDR2 SASEGT. J lost 4 bases, V lost 8 bases, and 14 bases had no gene match. This CDR3 has 15 amino acids. The CDR3 DNA reads as TGTGCCAGCTACCCTCTCCCGGGACAGCTTTACGAGCAGTACTTC. Translating it yields CASYPLPGQLYEQYF.

The chain uses TRBV12-3 or TRBV12-4 and TRBJ1-1; possibly TRBD1 for D (5 bases). V gave up 3 bases and J gave up 5 bases, with 16 bases separating them. The CDR3 runs to 15 residues. The CDR3 protein is CASSFSRASGTEAFF. Written as DNA, the CDR3 is TGTGCCAGCAGTTTTAGCAGGGCCTCGGGGACTGAAGCTTTCTTT.

This clonotype appeared a few times. This chain joins TRBV6-6 and TRBJ2-7, with D maybe TRBD2 (5 bases). The germline CDR1 and CDR2 sequences are MNHNY and SVGAGI (reference sequence). With 6 bases removed from V and 7 bases from J, the gap between germline ends came to 19 bases. CDR3 size: 14 residues. CDR3 coding DNA: TGTGCCAGCAGCCCCCACCTCGGGAATCCTGAGCAGTACTTC. Protein sequence: CASSPHLGNPEQYF.

This chain uses TRBV7-9 with TRBJ2-3, with D possibly matching TRBD2 (6 bases). This CDR3 spans 16 amino acids. Per the germline V gene, CDR1 is SEHNR and CDR2 is FQNEAQ (reference sequence). The V end lost 5 bases, the J end lost 3 bases, and 18 bases lay between the germline ends. This chain's CDR3 is CASSPPGTGRTDTQYF. The CDR3, as DNA: TGTGCCAGCAGCCCCCCCGGGACTGGTAGAACAGATACGCAGTATTTT.